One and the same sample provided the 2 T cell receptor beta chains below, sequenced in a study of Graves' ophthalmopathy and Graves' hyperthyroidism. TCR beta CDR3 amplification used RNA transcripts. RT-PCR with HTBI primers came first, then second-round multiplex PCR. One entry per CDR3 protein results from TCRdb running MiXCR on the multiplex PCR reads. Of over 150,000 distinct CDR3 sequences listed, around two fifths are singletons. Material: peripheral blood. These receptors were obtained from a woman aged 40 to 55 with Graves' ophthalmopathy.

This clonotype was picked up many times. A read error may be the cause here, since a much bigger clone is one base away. The CDR3 spells CASSPRQNTEAFF. The CDR3 DNA sequence: TGTGCCAGCAGCCCGCGACAGAACACTGAAGCTTTCTTT. V and J are TRBV7-2 and TRBJ1-1; D uncertain. The V end lost 5 bases, the J end lost 1 base, and 8 bases lay between the germline ends. This CDR3 is built from 13 residues. The germline gives CDR1 SGHTA, CDR2 FQGNSA.

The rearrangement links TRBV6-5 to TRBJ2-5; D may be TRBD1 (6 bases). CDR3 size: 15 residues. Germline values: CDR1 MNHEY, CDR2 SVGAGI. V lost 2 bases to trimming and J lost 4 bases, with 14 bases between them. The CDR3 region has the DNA TGTGCCAGCAGTTACAGATACAGGGCAGGAGAGACCCAGTACTTC. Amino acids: CASSYRYRAGETQYF.